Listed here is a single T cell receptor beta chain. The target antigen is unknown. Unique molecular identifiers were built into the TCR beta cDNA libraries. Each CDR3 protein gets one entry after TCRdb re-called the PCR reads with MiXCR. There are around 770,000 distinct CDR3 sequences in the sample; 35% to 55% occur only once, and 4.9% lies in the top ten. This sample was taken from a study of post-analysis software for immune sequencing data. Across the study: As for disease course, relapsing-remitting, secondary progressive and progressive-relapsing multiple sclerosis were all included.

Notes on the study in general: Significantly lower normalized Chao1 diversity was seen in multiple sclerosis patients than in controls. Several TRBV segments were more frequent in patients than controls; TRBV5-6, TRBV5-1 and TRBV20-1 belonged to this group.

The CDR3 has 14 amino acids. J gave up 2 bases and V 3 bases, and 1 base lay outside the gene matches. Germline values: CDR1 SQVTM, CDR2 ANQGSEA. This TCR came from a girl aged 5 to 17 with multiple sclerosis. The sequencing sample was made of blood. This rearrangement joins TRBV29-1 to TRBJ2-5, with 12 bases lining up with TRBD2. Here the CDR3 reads CSVELAGGQETQYF. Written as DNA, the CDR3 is TGCAGCGTTGAGCTAGCGGGAGGGCAAGAGACCCAGTACTTC.